This TCR beta chain was sequenced during a study of T-cell memory formation after mild COVID-19. There are 13 residues in the CDR3. With 5 bases removed from V and 4 bases from J, the gap between germline ends came to 8 bases. Germline CDR1 KGHDR, CDR2 SFDVKD. This clonotype turned up a few times. Antigen unknown. Using constant-segment primers, 5'RACE produced TCR alpha and TCR beta cDNA libraries carrying sample barcodes and UMIs. TCRdb analysed the 5' RACE reads with MiXCR anew, one entry per CDR3 protein. Of approximately 500,000 distinct CDR3 sequences detected, about 23% appear once; the ten largest clones hold 9.5% to 15%. Study findings and constraints: Clones that contracted clustered mainly in CM and EM if CD4+ and in EMRA if CD8+.

This TCR was sampled from an adult woman who had mild COVID-19 (a few samples of this study predate the infection). Cell type and time point are not known. The sample taken for sequencing was PBMCs or a T cell subset sorted from them (not recorded which). The V and J genes are TRBV24-1 and TRBJ2-1; perhaps TRBD2 as D (5 bases). CDR3 region: CATSVGKYNEQFF. The DNA of the CDR3 is TGTGCCACCAGTGTCGGGAAGTACAATGAGCAGTTCTTC.